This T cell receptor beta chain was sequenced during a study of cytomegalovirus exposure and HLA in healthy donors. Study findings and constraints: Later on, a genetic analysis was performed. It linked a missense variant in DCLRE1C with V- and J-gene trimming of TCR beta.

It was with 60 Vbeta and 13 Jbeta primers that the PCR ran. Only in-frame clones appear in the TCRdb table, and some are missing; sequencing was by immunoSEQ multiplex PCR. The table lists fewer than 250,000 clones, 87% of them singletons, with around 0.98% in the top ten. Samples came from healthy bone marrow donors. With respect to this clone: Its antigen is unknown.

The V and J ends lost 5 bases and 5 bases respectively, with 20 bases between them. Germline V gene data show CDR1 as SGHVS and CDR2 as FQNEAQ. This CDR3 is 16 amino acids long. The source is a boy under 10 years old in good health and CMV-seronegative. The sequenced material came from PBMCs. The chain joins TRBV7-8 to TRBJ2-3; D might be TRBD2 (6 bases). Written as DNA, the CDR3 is TGTGCCAGCAGCGAAAGGCGGGACTCCCTCCAAGATACGCAGTATTTT. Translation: CASSERRDSLQDTQYF. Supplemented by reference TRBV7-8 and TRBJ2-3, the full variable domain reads GAGVSQSPRYKVAKRGQDVALRCDPISGHVSLFWYQQALGQGPEFLTYFQNEAQLDKSGLPSDRFFAERPEGSVSTLKIQRTQQEDSAVYLCASSERRDSLQDTQYFGPGTRLTVL.